This passage covers 20 T cell receptor beta chains from one sample sequenced in a study of T cell responses to AZD1222 COVID-19 vaccine. Assay used: immunoSEQ multiplex PCR; TCRdb lists only in-frame clones, some missing. The sample has roughly 70,000 clones; about four fifths are singletons. The sample was peripheral blood, taken on day 0 of MenACWY control vaccination. The source is an adult in good health.

This sequence joins TRBV18 and TRBJ2-2, with a possible D match to TRBD1 (5 bases). The CDR3 runs 15 residues. CDR1 is KGHSH, CDR2 LQKENI, per germline. With 6 bases removed from V and 4 bases from J, the gap between germline ends came to 15 bases. CDR3 nucleotide sequence: TGTGCCAGCTCCGCCTTTGAAAGGGGCACCGGGGAGCTGTTTTTT. Protein sequence: CASSAFERGTGELFF.

The chain employs TRBV2 and TRBJ2-1; 10 bases line up with TRBD2. J lost 8 bases, V lost 3 bases, and 7 bases had no gene match. CDR3 size: 15 residues. Germline CDR1 SNHLY, CDR2 FYNNEI. Here the CDR3 reads CASSEVGLAGDEQFF. The CDR3 nucleotides are TGTGCCAGCAGTGAGGTAGGCCTAGCGGGAGATGAGCAGTTCTTC.

In its sample, this clone ranks as large. V and J are TRBV7-2 and TRBJ2-1; D is uncertain. V lost 3 bases and J lost 8, with 8 bases in between. Germline V lookup: CDR1 SGHTA, CDR2 FQGNSA. The CDR3 has 12 residues. CDR3 loop: CASSFGVHEQFF. DNA for the CDR3: TGTGCCAGCAGCTTTGGCGTCCATGAGCAGTTCTTC.

V is TRBV6-2 or TRBV6-3 and J is TRBJ2-1; the D gene could be TRBD1 or TRBD2 (6 bases each). The germline V gene encodes CDR1 MNHEY and CDR2 SVGEGT. The CDR3 is 16 residues long. The V and J ends lost 4 bases and 5 bases respectively, with 18 bases between them. Written as DNA, the CDR3 is TGTGCCAGCAGTTGGGGGGCCGGGGCATCTAACAATGAGCAGTTCTTC. Translating gives CASSWGAGASNNEQFF.

This chain joins TRBV19 and TRBJ1-4; 9 bases align to TRBD1. This CDR3 spans 13 amino acids. Trimming at V came to 6 bases and at J to 8 bases, leaving 4 bases not matched to a gene. Germline V gives CDR1 LNHDA, CDR2 SQIVND (reference sequence). This CDR3 is CASRGTGTEKLFF. The CDR3 DNA sequence: TGTGCCAGTAGAGGGACAGGGACCGAAAAACTGTTTTTT.

This clone was observed once. The chain recombines TRBV19 with TRBJ2-1, with 9 positions matching TRBD2. The CDR3 is 15 residues long. The ends lost 4 bases at V and 0 bases at J; junction bases unmatched: 1. Germline V gives CDR1 LNHDA, CDR2 SQIVND (reference sequence). The CDR3 DNA sequence: TGTGCCAGTAGTACTAGCGGGGACTCCTACAATGAGCAGTTCTTC. Protein: CASSTSGDSYNEQFF.

As regards this clone: Other DNA sequences from this sample encode an identical CDR3 as well. CDR3 coding DNA: TGCGCCAGCAGCCAAGGGGCTGGTGGGAACACCATATATTTT. This codes for CASSQGAGGNTIYF. This chain connects TRBV4-3 to TRBJ1-3; D is unclear. The CDR3 runs 14 residues. Germline V gene data show CDR1 as LGHNA and CDR2 as YSLEER. V was shortened by 1 base and J by 7 bases, with 11 bases between the two germline ends.

A word on this clone: This sample includes further DNA sequences coding for the same CDR3. The chain carries TRBV11-2 and TRBJ1-3; TRBD1 matches 8 bases. Per germline, CDR1 SGHAT and CDR2 FQNNGV. This CDR3 spans 15 amino acids. V shed 5 bases, J shed 4 bases, and the junction held 7 bases outside the gene matches. The CDR3 region is CASSPRTGSGNTIYF. Written as DNA, the CDR3 is TGTGCCAGCAGCCCCCGGACAGGGTCCGGAAACACCATATATTTT.

The rearrangement joins TRBV29-1 to TRBJ1-2; D possibly corresponds to TRBD1 (6 bases). Germline assignment: CDR1 SQVTM and CDR2 ANQGSEA. There are 12 residues in the CDR3. Deletions cut 3 bases from V and 3 bases from J, with 8 bases between. The CDR3 DNA reads as TGCAGCGTTGATCAGGGGCACTATGGCTACACCTTC. It encodes CSVDQGHYGYTF. Full variable domain (missing parts from reference TRBV29-1 and TRBJ1-2): SAVISQKPSRDICQRGTSLTIQCQVDSQVTMMFWYRQQPGQSLTLIATANQGSEATYESGFVIDKFPISRPNLTFSTLTVSNMSPEDSSIYLCSVDQGHYGYTFGSGTRLTVV.

J is TRBJ1-5 and V is TRBV19; 9 bases fit TRBD1. V was pared by 8 bases and J by 3 bases, with 2 bases of the junction left unmatched. CDR3 length equals 13 residues. The V gene's germline CDR1 is LNHDA and CDR2 SQIVND (reference sequence). The CDR3 DNA reads as TGTGCCAGTCGGACAGGGGACAATCAGCCCCAGCATTTT. It specifies CASRTGDNQPQHF.

The genes are TRBV6-5 and TRBJ2-3, with D perhaps TRBD1 or TRBD2 (5 bases each). CDR1 and CDR2 from the germline V gene are MNHEY and SVGAGI. There are 13 residues in the CDR3. The ends were cut back, 8 bases at V and 1 base at J, with 10 bases in the middle. Here the CDR3 reads CASERGRTDTQYF. The CDR3 region has the DNA TGTGCCAGCGAGAGGGGCCGCACAGATACGCAGTATTTT.

This chain uses TRBV2 with TRBJ2-7; TRBD1 matches 12 bases. Losses at the gene ends were 6 bases for V and 6 bases for J; bases not matched to a gene: 12. Germline CDR1 SNHLY, CDR2 FYNNEI. The CDR3 totals 16 residues. The CDR3 region is CASSAGTGGAVIEQYF. Here the CDR3 DNA reads TGTGCCAGCAGCGCCGGGACAGGGGGCGCGGTGATCGAGCAGTACTTC.

By sample fraction, this clone is medium-sized. V and J are TRBV19 and TRBJ1-6; D gene ambiguous. CDR3 length equals 12 residues. The V end lost 1 base, the J end lost 12 bases, and 7 bases lay between the germline ends. The germline CDR1 and CDR2 sequences are LNHDA and SQIVND (reference sequence). The CDR3 bases are TGTGCCAGTAGTATAGGAGGTGGACCCCTCCACTTT. Its protein is CASSIGGGPLHF. Full variable domain (rest looked up from reference TRBV19 and TRBJ1-6): DGGITQSPKYLFRKEGQNVTLSCEQNLNHDAMYWYRQDPGQGLRLIYYSQIVNDFQKGDIAEGYSVSREKKESFPLTVTSAQKNPTAFYLCASSIGGGPLHFGNGTRLTVT.

The chain has TRBV5-1 and TRBJ2-1; 12 nucleotides agree with TRBD1. The length of the CDR3 is 15 residues. V shed 2 bases and J 6 bases; nucleotides not matched to a gene: 3. Germline CDR1 is SGHRS and CDR2 is YFSETQ. CDR3 sequence: CASSFPGQGANEQFF. DNA of the CDR3: TGCGCCAGCAGCTTTCCGGGACAGGGGGCCAATGAGCAGTTCTTC.

V usage is TRBV5-1 and J usage is TRBJ1-1; no reliable D call. The V end lost 0 bases, the J end lost 9 bases, and 12 bases lay between the germline ends. CDR3 length: 13 residues. CDR1 SGHRS and CDR2 YFSETQ come from the germline V gene. The CDR3 DNA reads TGCGCCAGCAGCTTGGGGGCACCCGAAAAAGCTTTCTTT. Its translation: CASSLGAPEKAFF.

This clone turned up a few times. The J gene is TRBJ2-5, the V gene TRBV11-2; D possibly corresponds to TRBD2 (6 bases). V was pared by 5 bases and J by 2 bases, with 12 bases between. The germline gives CDR1 SGHAT, CDR2 FQNNGV. CDR3 length equals 14 residues. This chain's CDR3 is CASSPGDWQETQYF. Written as DNA, the CDR3 is TGTGCCAGCAGCCCGGGGGACTGGCAAGAGACCCAGTACTTC.

The rearrangement uses TRBV18 and TRBJ2-1; D unresolved. Trimming shortened V by 3 bases and J by 8 bases, and 11 bases separated the two germline ends. The germline V gene encodes CDR1 KGHSH and CDR2 LQKENI. The CDR3 consists of 13 residues. CDR3 sequence: CASSPGSPDEQFF. In DNA, the CDR3 is TGTGCCAGCTCACCCGGGTCACCCGATGAGCAGTTCTTC.

This rearrangement joins TRBV7-9 to TRBJ2-3; unclear D gene. With 4 bases removed from V and 1 base from J, the gap between germline ends came to 6 bases. The CDR3 runs to 13 residues. The germline V gene encodes CDR1 SEHNR and CDR2 FQNEAQ (reference sequence). CDR3 residues: CASSSQGTDTQYF. The CDR3 DNA is TGTGCCAGCAGCTCCCAAGGCACAGATACGCAGTATTTT.

The CDR3 loop is CATSRERGVLPEQYF. The CDR3 DNA sequence: TGTGCCACCAGCAGAGAGAGGGGGGTGTTACCCGAGCAGTACTTC. The rearrangement uses TRBV15 and TRBJ2-7, with D possibly called TRBD1 or TRBD2 (6 bases each). Germline assignment: CDR1 LNHNV and CDR2 YYDKDF (reference sequence). The CDR3 is made up of 15 amino acids. The V end lost 0 bases, the J end lost 6 bases, and 15 bases lay between the germline ends.

The rearrangement uses TRBV4-3 and TRBJ2-5; the D gene is possibly TRBD1 (6 bases). V was clipped by 0 bases and J by 3 bases, with 8 bases between them. Germline loops: CDR1 LGHNA, CDR2 YSLEER. The CDR3 totals 14 residues. CDR3: CASSQEAGEETQYF. CDR3 bases: TGCGCCAGCAGCCAAGAGGCAGGGGAAGAGACCCAGTACTTC.